The entry below describes one T cell receptor (beta chain). Its specificity is unknown. This sample is drawn from a study of graft-versus-host responses after intestinal transplantation. Study details: In this cohort, recipients had multivisceral, liver-intestinal, or isolated intestinal transplants. Every one of the recipients received anti-thymocyte globulin induction and afterwards took tacrolimus and steroids for around 3 years. Study outcomes and limitations: Recipient marrow contained GvH clones, some of which appeared first in ileum or blood. Subjects displaying graft-donor T cell macrochimerism possessed elevated graft-versus-host to host-versus-graft clonal ratios inside allografts.

Germline lookup yields CDR1 SGHVS and CDR2 FNYEAQ. Between the trimmed V and J ends, which lost 0 bases and 4 bases, there was a span of 9 bases. The CDR3 is 14 residues long. Assay used: immunoSEQ multiplex PCR; TCRdb lists only in-frame clones, some missing. Altogether around 120,000 clones are present, approximately 92% being singletons, with the ten largest covering roughly 0.12%. This TCR was sampled from a human donor who received an intestinal transplant. The specimen comprised unstimulated CD4+ T cells sorted from spleen or lymph node cells, sampled before intestinal transplant. V gene TRBV7-6 combines with J gene TRBJ2-5, with a tentative D call TRBD1 (5 bases). CDR3 region: CASSLAGVGETQYF. CDR3 DNA sequence: TGTGCCAGCAGCTTAGCAGGGGTAGGAGAGACCCAGTACTTC.